This T cell receptor beta chain was sequenced during a study of early T cells in non-severe SARS-CoV-2 infection. J was trimmed by 2 bases and V by 3 bases; bases with no gene match: 6. Germline V CDR1 and CDR2: SQVTM, ANQGSEA. This CDR3 comprises 15 residues. TCRdb fed the 5' RACE reads into MiXCR, producing one record per CDR3 protein. The sample includes about 28,000 distinct CDR3 sequences, around 4.5% of them seen just once. This material consisted of whole blood, taken at baseline. The source is an adult who was a healthcare worker with PCR-confirmed SARS-CoV-2 infection or an uninfected control (not recorded which). V gene TRBV29-1 combines with J gene TRBJ2-7; TRBD1 agrees at 11 bases. The CDR3 is CSVDGQGAYPYEQYF. CDR3 bases: TGCAGCGTTGACGGACAGGGGGCTTATCCCTACGAGCAGTACTTC.